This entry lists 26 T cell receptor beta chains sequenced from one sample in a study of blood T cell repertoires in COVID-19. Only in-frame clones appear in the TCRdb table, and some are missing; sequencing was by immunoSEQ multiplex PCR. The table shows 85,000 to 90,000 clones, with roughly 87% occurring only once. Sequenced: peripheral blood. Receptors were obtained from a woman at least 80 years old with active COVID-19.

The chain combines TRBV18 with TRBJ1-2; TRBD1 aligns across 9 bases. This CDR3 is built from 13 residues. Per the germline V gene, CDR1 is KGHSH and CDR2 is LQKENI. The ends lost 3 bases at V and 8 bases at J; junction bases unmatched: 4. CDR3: CASSPGTGKGYTF. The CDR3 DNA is TGTGCCAGCTCACCCGGGACAGGGAAAGGCTACACCTTC.

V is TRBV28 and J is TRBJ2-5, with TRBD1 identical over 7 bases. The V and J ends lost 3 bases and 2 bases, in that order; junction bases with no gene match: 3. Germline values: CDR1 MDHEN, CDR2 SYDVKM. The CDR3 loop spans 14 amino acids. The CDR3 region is CASSFGTVQETQYF. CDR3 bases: TGTGCCAGCAGTTTCGGGACAGTGCAAGAGACCCAGTACTTC.

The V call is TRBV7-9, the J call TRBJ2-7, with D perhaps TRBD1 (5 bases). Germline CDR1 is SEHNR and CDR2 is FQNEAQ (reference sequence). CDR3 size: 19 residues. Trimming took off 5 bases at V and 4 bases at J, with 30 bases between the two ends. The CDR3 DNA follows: TGTGCCAGCAGCCCTAGGCCCATTGAGCAGGGTACGGACGTTTACGAGCAGTACTTC. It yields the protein CASSPRPIEQGTDVYEQYF.

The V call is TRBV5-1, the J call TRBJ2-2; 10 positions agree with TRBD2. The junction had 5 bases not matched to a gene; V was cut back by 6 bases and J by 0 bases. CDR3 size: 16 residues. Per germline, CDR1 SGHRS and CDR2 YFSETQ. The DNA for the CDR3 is TGCGCCAGCACCTTCCTAGCGGGGGCGAACACCGGGGAGCTGTTTTTT. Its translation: CASTFLAGANTGELFF. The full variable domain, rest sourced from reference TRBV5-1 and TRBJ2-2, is KAGVTQTPRYLIKTRGQQVTLSCSPISGHRSVSWYQQTPGQGLQFLFEYFSETQRNKGNFPGRFSGRQFSNSRSEMNVSTLELGDSALYLCASTFLAGANTGELFFGEGSRLTVL.

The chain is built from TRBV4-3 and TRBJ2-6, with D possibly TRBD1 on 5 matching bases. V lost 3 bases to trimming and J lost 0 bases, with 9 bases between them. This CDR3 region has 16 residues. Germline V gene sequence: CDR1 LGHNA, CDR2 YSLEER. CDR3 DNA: TGCGCCAGCAGCCACAGCAGGGTCTCTGGGGCCAACGTCCTGACTTTC. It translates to CASSHSRVSGANVLTF.

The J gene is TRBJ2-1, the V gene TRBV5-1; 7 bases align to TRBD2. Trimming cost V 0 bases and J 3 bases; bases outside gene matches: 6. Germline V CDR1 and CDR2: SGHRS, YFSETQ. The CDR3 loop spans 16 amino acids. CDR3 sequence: CASSLVAGVLYNEQFF. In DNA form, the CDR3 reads TGCGCCAGCAGCTTGGTGGCGGGAGTTCTCTACAATGAGCAGTTCTTC.

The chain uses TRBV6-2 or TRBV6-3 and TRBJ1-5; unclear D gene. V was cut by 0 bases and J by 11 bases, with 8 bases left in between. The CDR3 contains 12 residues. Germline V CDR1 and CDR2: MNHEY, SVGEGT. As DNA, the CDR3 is TGTGCCAGCAGTTACTCCGGCGGGTCCCAGCATTTT. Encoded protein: CASSYSGGSQHF.

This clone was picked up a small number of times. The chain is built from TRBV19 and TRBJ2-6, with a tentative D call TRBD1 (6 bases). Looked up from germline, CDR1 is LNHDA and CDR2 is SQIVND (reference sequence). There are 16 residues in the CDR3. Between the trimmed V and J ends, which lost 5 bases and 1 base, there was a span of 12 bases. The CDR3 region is CASSVQGSSGANVLTF. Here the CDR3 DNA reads TGTGCCAGTAGTGTCCAGGGGTCTTCTGGGGCCAACGTCCTGACTTTC. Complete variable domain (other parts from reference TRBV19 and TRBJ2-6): DGGITQSPKYLFRKEGQNVTLSCEQNLNHDAMYWYRQDPGQGLRLIYYSQIVNDFQKGDIAEGYSVSREKKESFPLTVTSAQKNPTAFYLCASSVQGSSGANVLTFGAGSRLTVL.

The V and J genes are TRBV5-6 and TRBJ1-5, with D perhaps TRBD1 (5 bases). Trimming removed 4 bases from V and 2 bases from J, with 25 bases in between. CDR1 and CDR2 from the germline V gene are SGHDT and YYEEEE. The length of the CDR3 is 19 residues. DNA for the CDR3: TGTGCCAGCAGCCGGCGGGGGGTCGGGGGTGTTCCTGGCAATCAGCCCCAGCATTTT. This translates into CASSRRGVGGVPGNQPQHF.

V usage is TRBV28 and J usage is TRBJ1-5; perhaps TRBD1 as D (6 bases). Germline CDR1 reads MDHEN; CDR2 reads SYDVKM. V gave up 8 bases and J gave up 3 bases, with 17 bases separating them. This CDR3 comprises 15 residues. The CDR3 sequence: CASQKGGGHNQPQHF. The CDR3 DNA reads TGTGCCAGCCAGAAGGGAGGGGGACACAATCAGCCCCAGCATTTT.

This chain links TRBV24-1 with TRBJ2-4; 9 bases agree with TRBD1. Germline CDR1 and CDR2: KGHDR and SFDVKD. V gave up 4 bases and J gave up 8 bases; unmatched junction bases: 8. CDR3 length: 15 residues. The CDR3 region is CATSEAGTGLDIQYF. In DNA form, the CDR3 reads TGTGCCACCAGTGAGGCCGGGACAGGGTTGGACATTCAGTACTTC.

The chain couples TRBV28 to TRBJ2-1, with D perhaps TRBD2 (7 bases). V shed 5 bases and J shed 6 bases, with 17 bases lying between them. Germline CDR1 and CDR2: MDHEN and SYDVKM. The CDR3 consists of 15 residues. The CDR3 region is CASSGERRGGNEQFF. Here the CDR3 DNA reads TGTGCCAGCAGTGGAGAAAGAAGGGGGGGCAATGAGCAGTTCTTC. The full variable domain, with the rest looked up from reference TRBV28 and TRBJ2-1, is DVKVTQSSRYLVKRTGEKVFLECVQDMDHENMFWYRQDPGLGLRLIYFSYDVKMKEKGDIPEGYSVSREKKERFSLILESASTNQTSMYLCASSGERRGGNEQFFGPGTRLTVL.

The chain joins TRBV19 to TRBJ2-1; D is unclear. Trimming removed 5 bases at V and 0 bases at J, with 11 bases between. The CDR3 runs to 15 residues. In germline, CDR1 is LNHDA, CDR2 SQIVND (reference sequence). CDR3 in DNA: TGTGCCAGTAGTCGACTCCGGAGCTCCTACAATGAGCAGTTCTTC. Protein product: CASSRLRSSYNEQFF.

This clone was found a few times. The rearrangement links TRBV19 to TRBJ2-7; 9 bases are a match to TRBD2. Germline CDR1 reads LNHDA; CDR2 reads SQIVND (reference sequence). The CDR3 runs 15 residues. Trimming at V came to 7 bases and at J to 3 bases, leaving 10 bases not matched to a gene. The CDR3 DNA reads TGTGCCAGTAAGGGGGTTGGAGCGGGAGGCTACGAGCAGTACTTC. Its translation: CASKGVGAGGYEQYF. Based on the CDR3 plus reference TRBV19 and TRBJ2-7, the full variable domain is DGGITQSPKYLFRKEGQNVTLSCEQNLNHDAMYWYRQDPGQGLRLIYYSQIVNDFQKGDIAEGYSVSREKKESFPLTVTSAQKNPTAFYLCASKGVGAGGYEQYFGPGTRLTVT.

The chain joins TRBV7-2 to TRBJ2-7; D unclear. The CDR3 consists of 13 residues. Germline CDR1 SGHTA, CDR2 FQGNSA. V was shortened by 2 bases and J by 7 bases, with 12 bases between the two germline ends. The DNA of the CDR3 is TGTGCCAGCAGCTTATGGCCTAACGGGGAGCAGTACTTC. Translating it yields CASSLWPNGEQYF.

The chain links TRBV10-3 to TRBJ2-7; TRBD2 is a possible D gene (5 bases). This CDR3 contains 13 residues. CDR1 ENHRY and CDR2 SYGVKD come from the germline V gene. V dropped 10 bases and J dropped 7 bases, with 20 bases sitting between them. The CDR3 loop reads CASAGLQTREQYF. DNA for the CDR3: TGTGCCAGCGCGGGTCTTCAAACTCGGGAGCAGTACTTC.

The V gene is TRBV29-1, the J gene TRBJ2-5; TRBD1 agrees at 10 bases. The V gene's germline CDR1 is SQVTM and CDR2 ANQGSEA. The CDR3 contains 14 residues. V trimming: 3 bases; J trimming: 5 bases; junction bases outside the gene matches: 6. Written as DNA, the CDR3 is TGCAGCGTTGATAGGGGACAGGGGCCCGAGACCCAGTACTTC. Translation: CSVDRGQGPETQYF. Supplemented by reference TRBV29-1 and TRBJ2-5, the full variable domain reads SAVISQKPSRDICQRGTSLTIQCQVDSQVTMMFWYRQQPGQSLTLIATANQGSEATYESGFVIDKFPISRPNLTFSTLTVSNMSPEDSSIYLCSVDRGQGPETQYFGPGTRLLVL.

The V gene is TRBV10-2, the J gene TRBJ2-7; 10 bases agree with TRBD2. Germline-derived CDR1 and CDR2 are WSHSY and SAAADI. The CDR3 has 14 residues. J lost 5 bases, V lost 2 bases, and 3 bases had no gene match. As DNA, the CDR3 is TGCGCCAGCAGTGAGAGCGGGAGGGCCCACGAGCAGTACTTC. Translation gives CASSESGRAHEQYF.

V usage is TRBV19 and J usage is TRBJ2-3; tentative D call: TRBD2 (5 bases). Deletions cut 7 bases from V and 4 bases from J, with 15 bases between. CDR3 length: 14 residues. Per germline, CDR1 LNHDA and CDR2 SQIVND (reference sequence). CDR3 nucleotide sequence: TGTGCCAGTAAATCCCCTAGCCTTGCAGATACGCAGTATTTT. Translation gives CASKSPSLADTQYF.

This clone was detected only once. CDR3 sequence: CASSPSGQGAYEKLFF. The CDR3 bases are TGCGCCAGCAGCCCTTCGGGACAGGGGGCTTATGAAAAACTGTTTTTT. V and J are TRBV5-1 and TRBJ1-4, with TRBD1 matching over 12 bases. This CDR3 is 16 amino acids long. The ends lost 4 bases at V and 6 bases at J; junction bases unmatched: 7. CDR1 is SGHRS and CDR2 is YFSETQ in the germline V gene.

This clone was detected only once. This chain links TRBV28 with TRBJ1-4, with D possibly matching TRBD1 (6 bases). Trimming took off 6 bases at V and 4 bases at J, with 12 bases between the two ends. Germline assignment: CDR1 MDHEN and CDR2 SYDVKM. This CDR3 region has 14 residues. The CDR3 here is CASSRRGSNEKLFF. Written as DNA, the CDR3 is TGTGCCAGCAGCCGCAGGGGAAGTAATGAAAAACTGTTTTTT.

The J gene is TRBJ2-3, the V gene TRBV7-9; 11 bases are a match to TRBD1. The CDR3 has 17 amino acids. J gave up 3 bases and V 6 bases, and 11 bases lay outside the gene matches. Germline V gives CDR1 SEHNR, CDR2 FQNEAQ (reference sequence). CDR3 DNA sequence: TGTGCCAGCAGTTCACGGTTTGGACAGGGGGCAACAGATACGCAGTATTTT. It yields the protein CASSSRFGQGATDTQYF.

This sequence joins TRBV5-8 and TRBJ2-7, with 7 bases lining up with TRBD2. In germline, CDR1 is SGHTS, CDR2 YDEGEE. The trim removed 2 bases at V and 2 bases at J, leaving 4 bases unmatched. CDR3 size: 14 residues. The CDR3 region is CASSFMGTTYEQYF. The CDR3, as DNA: TGTGCCAGCAGCTTCATGGGGACTACCTACGAGCAGTACTTC.

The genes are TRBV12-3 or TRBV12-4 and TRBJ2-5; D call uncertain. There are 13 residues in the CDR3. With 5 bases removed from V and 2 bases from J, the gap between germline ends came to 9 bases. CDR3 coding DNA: TGTGCCAGCAGTCTCCGGTCGCAAGAGACCCAGTACTTC. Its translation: CASSLRSQETQYF.

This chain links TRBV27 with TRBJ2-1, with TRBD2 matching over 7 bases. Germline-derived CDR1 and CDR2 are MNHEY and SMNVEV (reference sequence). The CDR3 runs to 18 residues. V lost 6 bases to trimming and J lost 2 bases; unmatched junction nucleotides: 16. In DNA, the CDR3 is TGTGCCAGCAGCCGCCGGCGGCTAGCGGAAAAGGCCTACAATGAGCAGTTCTTC. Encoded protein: CASSRRRLAEKAYNEQFF.

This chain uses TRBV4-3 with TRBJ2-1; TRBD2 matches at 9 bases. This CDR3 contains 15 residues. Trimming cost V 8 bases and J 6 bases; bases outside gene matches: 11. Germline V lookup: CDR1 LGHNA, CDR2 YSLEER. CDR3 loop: CASAILSGSGNEQFF. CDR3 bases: TGCGCCAGCGCCATTCTTAGCGGGAGCGGCAATGAGCAGTTCTTC.